This T cell receptor (beta chain) was identified during a study of T cells after yellow fever vaccination. Regarding the study as a whole: Reappearance after the booster was observed for most primary-vaccination clones (more than 95% CD4, over 70% CD8). Shared CD4/CD8 clonotypes were a small share, likely from convergent recombination.

Each CDR3 protein gets one entry after TCRdb re-called the 5' RACE reads with MiXCR. The table lists about 220,000 distinct CDR3 sequences, less than 3.5% of them singletons. This clonotype has more than one count but fewer than ten. Its antigen remains unidentified. V gave up 5 bases and J gave up 5 bases, with 24 bases separating them. The CDR3 totals 17 residues. Germline V gives CDR1 SGHTA, CDR2 FQGNSA. The chain recombines TRBV7-2 with TRBJ1-2, with D possibly being TRBD1 (5 bases). The sequence came from a man aged 18 to 30 who received the YFV17D yellow fever vaccine. The sample in question was CD4+ T cells sorted from PBMCs, obtained 10 days after the yellow fever booster vaccination. The CDR3 DNA sequence: TGTGCCAGCAGCCTCCAGGGCCCGGGAACGTCCCTTTATGGCTACACCTTC. As protein: CASSLQGPGTSLYGYTF.